These T cell receptor beta chains were read from a single sample in a study of beta chain features in type 1 diabetes. Here immunoSEQ multiplex PCR was the method, and the copy in TCRdb shows in-frame clones only, minus some. The table includes around 500,000 clones, 9.5% to 12% detected once. The sequencing sample was made of naive CD4+ T cells from blood. Receptors originate from a woman aged 18-29 years in good health. The CDR3 runs from the conserved cysteine through the conserved F or W. The order of the fields is D gene, J gene, clone size, V gene, CDR3 DNA, CDR3 protein. The D gene is left open where the match is weak. Size is omitted from some rows. Given values are once, few, many or a class for expanded clones.

D: -
J: TRBJ2-1
size: few
V: TRBV7-7
DNA: TGTGCTAGCAGCTTAGGGGTAAGCTCCTACAATGAGCAGTTCTTC
CDR3: CASSLGVSSYNEQFF

D: -
J: TRBJ1-1
size: few
V: TRBV29-1
DNA: TGCAGCGTAAGGGACGGAGGCCCTTACACTGAAGCTTTCTTT
CDR3: CSVRDGGPYTEAFF

D: -
J: TRBJ2-5
size: few
V: TRBV19
DNA: TGTGCCAGTAGTATAGTGACAGGCGCGATCCAAGAGACCCAGTACTTC
CDR3: CASSIVTGAIQETQYF

D: -
J: TRBJ1-6
size: -
V: TRBV9
DNA: TGTGCCAGCAGCGCAACCGGGACGGGGGACTTACCCCTCCACTTT
CDR3: CASSATGTGDLPLHF

D: TRBD1
J: TRBJ2-4
size: -
V: TRBV16
DNA: TGTGCCAGCAGCCAATTGAACTATGACAGGGGGCGGCAAAACATTCAGTACTTC
CDR3: CASSQLNYDRGRQNIQYF

D: TRBD2
J: TRBJ2-1
size: few
V: TRBV11-3
DNA: TGTGCCAGCAGCTCTATGAACTTAGCGGGGGGCTCCTACAATGAGCAGTTCTTC
CDR3: CASSSMNLAGGSYNEQFF

D: TRBD1
J: TRBJ2-7
size: -
V: TRBV6-6
DNA: TGTGCCAGCAGGTCCGGGACAGGGAAGTACTCCTACGAGCAGTACTTC
CDR3: CASRSGTGKYSYEQYF

D: -
J: TRBJ1-2
size: -
V: TRBV5-1
DNA: TGCGCCAGCAGCCTGGGTAGTAACTATGGCTACACCTTC
CDR3: CASSLGSNYGYTF

D: TRBD2
J: TRBJ2-1
size: few
V: TRBV27
DNA: TGTGCCGTGCGGGGGTTAGGGACTAGGGACAATGAGCAGTTCTTC
CDR3: CAVRGLGTRDNEQFF

D: TRBD1
J: TRBJ1-1
size: -
V: TRBV28
DNA: TGTGCCAGCAGCCCACGTCAGGGGGCTATTGCTGAAGCTTTCTTT
CDR3: CASSPRQGAIAEAFF

D: -
J: TRBJ2-7
size: -
V: TRBV11-3
DNA: TGTGCCAGCAGCTTAGCTCGGGGCGCGTCCTACGAGCAGTACTTC
CDR3: CASSLARGASYEQYF

D: -
J: TRBJ1-2
size: once
V: TRBV14
DNA: TGTGCCAGCAGCCAAGGGGCCATCTATGGCTACACCTTC
CDR3: CASSQGAIYGYTF

D: -
J: TRBJ1-2
size: -
V: TRBV7-9
DNA: TGTGCCAGCAGCTTATTCGGGGAGGCTAGTGGCTACACCTTC
CDR3: CASSLFGEASGYTF

D: -
J: TRBJ2-2
size: -
V: TRBV11-2
DNA: TGTGCCAGCAGCTTAGATCTGAAGACCACCGGGGAGCTGTTTTTT
CDR3: CASSLDLKTTGELFF

D: -
J: TRBJ2-4
size: -
V: TRBV9
DNA: TGTGCCAGCAGCGTAGAGGCGGACCTAAACATTCAGTACTTC
CDR3: CASSVEADLNIQYF

D: TRBD1
J: TRBJ2-5
size: few
V: TRBV5-6
DNA: TGTGCCAGCAGCTTGGCTCACAGGGGGCAAGAGACCCAGTACTTC
CDR3: CASSLAHRGQETQYF

D: -
J: TRBJ1-2
size: few
V: TRBV15
DNA: TGTGCCACCAGCAGAGACAGCTATGGCTACACCTTC
CDR3: CATSRDSYGYTF

D: -
J: TRBJ2-6
size: -
V: TRBV6-5
DNA: TGTGCCAGCAGCTCAGGGACTGGGGCCAACGTCCTGACTTTC
CDR3: CASSSGTGANVLTF

D: -
J: TRBJ2-5
size: few
V: TRBV18
DNA: TGTGCCAGCTCACTCGGACAGCAAGAGACCCAGTACTTC
CDR3: CASSLGQQETQYF

D: -
J: TRBJ2-3
size: few
V: TRBV28
DNA: TGTGCCAGCAGTTTAGCATTCACAGATACGCAGTATTTT
CDR3: CASSLAFTDTQYF

D: -
J: TRBJ2-7
size: few
V: TRBV30
DNA: TGTGCCTGGGAGACAGGCACCTACGAGCAGTACTTC
CDR3: CAWETGTYEQYF

D: TRBD1
J: TRBJ1-6
size: -
V: TRBV19
DNA: TGTGCCAGTGGCAGGGGGCTACCAAATTCACCCCTCCACTTT
CDR3: CASGRGLPNSPLHF

D: -
J: TRBJ2-2
size: -
V: TRBV28
DNA: TGTGCCAGCAGTCTCGCCCCCCGACCCGGGGAGCTGTTTTTT
CDR3: CASSLAPRPGELFF

D: -
J: TRBJ1-1
size: -
V: TRBV7-2
DNA: TGTGCCAGCAGCTTCACGGCGCCTGAAGCTTTCTTT
CDR3: CASSFTAPEAFF

D: TRBD1
J: TRBJ1-6
size: -
V: TRBV7-6
DNA: TGTGCCAGCAGCCATGGACAGGATAATTCACCCCTCCACTTT
CDR3: CASSHGQDNSPLHF

D: TRBD2
J: TRBJ2-1
size: -
V: TRBV7-2
DNA: TGTGCCAGCAGCCCACGACTAGCGGGAGGTATCTACAATGAGCAGTTCTTC
CDR3: CASSPRLAGGIYNEQFF

D: -
J: TRBJ2-5
size: -
V: TRBV15
DNA: TGTGCCACCTCCCTCGGGGGCTGGGAGACCCAGTACTTC
CDR3: CATSLGGWETQYF

D: -
J: TRBJ2-7
size: -
V: TRBV7-3
DNA: TGTGCCAGCGCGCAGGGGAGCGGGTACTCCTACGAGCAGTACTTC
CDR3: CASAQGSGYSYEQYF

D: -
J: TRBJ1-5
size: few
V: TRBV28
DNA: TGTGCCAGCAGTTTACCCGTTGGGGGCAATCAGCCCCAGCATTTT
CDR3: CASSLPVGGNQPQHF

D: TRBD2
J: TRBJ2-3
size: -
V: TRBV15
DNA: TGTGCCACCAGCAGATTCGGACTAGCGGGGGACCACACAGATACGCAGTATTTT
CDR3: CATSRFGLAGDHTDTQYF

D: -
J: TRBJ1-2
size: -
V: TRBV25-1
DNA: TGTGCCAGCAGTGACCCCGGACAGAAGGGATTTAACTATGGCTACACCTTC
CDR3: CASSDPGQKGFNYGYTF

D: -
J: TRBJ1-5
size: -
V: TRBV14
DNA: TGTGCCAGCAGCCAAGGAGTGAATCAGCCCCAGCATTTT
CDR3: CASSQGVNQPQHF

D: TRBD1
J: TRBJ1-1
size: few
V: TRBV7-2
DNA: TGTGCCAGCAGTAGACGACAGGGGGAGTACACTGAAGCTTTCTTT
CDR3: CASSRRQGEYTEAFF

D: -
J: TRBJ2-2
size: -
V: TRBV12-2
DNA: TGTGCAAGTCGCTTAAGGTTGAGCGGTGAGAACACCGGGGAGCTGTTTTTT
CDR3: CASRLRLSGENTGELFF

D: TRBD1
J: TRBJ2-4
size: few
V: TRBV7-2
DNA: TGTGCCAGCAGCTTAGGGACAGGGACCAAAAACATTCAGTACTTC
CDR3: CASSLGTGTKNIQYF

D: -
J: TRBJ2-1
size: -
V: TRBV28
DNA: TGTGCCAGCAGTTTATACGACCTGAGGGGATACAATGAGCAGTTCTTC
CDR3: CASSLYDLRGYNEQFF

D: -
J: TRBJ2-6
size: -
V: TRBV5-1
DNA: TGCGCCAGCAAGGAAGCCGTCTCTGGGGCCAACGTCCTGACTTTC
CDR3: CASKEAVSGANVLTF

D: -
J: TRBJ1-3
size: few
V: TRBV7-9
DNA: TGTGCCAGCAGCCCAGAGGGGACACCTGGAAACACCATATATTTT
CDR3: CASSPEGTPGNTIYF

D: -
J: TRBJ1-4
size: -
V: TRBV6-6
DNA: TGTGCCAGCGCCCTACAGGGTAGACGGGAAAAACTGTTTTTT
CDR3: CASALQGRREKLFF

D: TRBD2
J: TRBJ2-7
size: -
V: TRBV7-3
DNA: TGTGCCAGCAGCTTAAACCGGGGGGACGTAAGCGAGCAGTACTTC
CDR3: CASSLNRGDVSEQYF

D: -
J: TRBJ1-6
size: -
V: TRBV20-1
DNA: TGCAGTACTAGCGGGGGATCACCCCTCCACTTT
CDR3: CSTSGGSPLHF

D: -
J: TRBJ2-1
size: -
V: TRBV14
DNA: TGTGCCAGCAGATTTCGAGGGGTGGACAGCTCCTACAATGAGCAGTTCTTC
CDR3: CASRFRGVDSSYNEQFF

D: -
J: TRBJ2-2
size: -
V: TRBV6-5
DNA: TGTGCCAGCAGTTACGGTTTCGGGGGCCGGGAGCTGTTTTTT
CDR3: CASSYGFGGRELFF

D: -
J: TRBJ1-1
size: -
V: TRBV29-1
DNA: TGCAGCGTTGAGTTTCGGGGGGGCGCTGAAGCTTTCTTT
CDR3: CSVEFRGGAEAFF

D: -
J: TRBJ2-3
size: few
V: TRBV10-3
DNA: TGTGCCATCAAGCGAGAGGGGGATACGCAGTATTTT
CDR3: CAIKREGDTQYF

D: -
J: TRBJ1-3
size: few
V: TRBV9
DNA: TGTGCCAGCAGCCCTTCGGGGGCAGGGAGAAACACCATATATTTT
CDR3: CASSPSGAGRNTIYF

D: -
J: TRBJ2-2
size: -
V: TRBV5-6
DNA: TGTGCCAGCAGCTTGCTCTCCGGGGAGCTGTTTTTT
CDR3: CASSLLSGELFF

D: TRBD2
J: TRBJ2-2
size: -
V: TRBV7-9
DNA: TGTGCCAGCAGCTTAAGGACTAGCGAAAAATTCACGGACACCGGGGAGCTGTTTTTT
CDR3: CASSLRTSEKFTDTGELFF

D: -
J: TRBJ2-2
size: -
V: TRBV9
DNA: TGTGCCAGCAGCGTCAGCGGGGAGCTGTTTTTT
CDR3: CASSVSGELFF

D: -
J: TRBJ2-5
size: -
V: TRBV7-9
DNA: TGTGCCAGCCGGGGCAGGGACCAAGAGACCCAGTACTTC
CDR3: CASRGRDQETQYF

D: -
J: TRBJ1-6
size: -
V: TRBV18
DNA: TGTGCCAGCTCACCAGCACCTACCAATTCACCCCTCCACTTT
CDR3: CASSPAPTNSPLHF

D: -
J: TRBJ2-6
size: few
V: TRBV30
DNA: TGTGCCTGGAGTGTCGCCGGGGCCAACGTCCTGACTTTC
CDR3: CAWSVAGANVLTF

D: TRBD2
J: TRBJ2-1
size: -
V: TRBV5-1
DNA: TGCGCCAGCAGCTCTAGCGGGGTAACCTACAATGAGCAGTTCTTC
CDR3: CASSSSGVTYNEQFF

D: TRBD2
J: TRBJ2-3
size: -
V: TRBV19
DNA: TGTGCCAGTAGCAGAGCGGGGGCCCTCGCTGATACGCAGTATTTT
CDR3: CASSRAGALADTQYF

D: -
J: TRBJ2-5
size: -
V: TRBV5-1
DNA: TGCGCCAGCATGCGGCGGCACCAAGAGACCCAGTACTTC
CDR3: CASMRRHQETQYF

D: -
J: TRBJ2-5
size: few
V: TRBV7-7
DNA: TGTGCTAGGATGTGGATCCGGTCCCGGGAGACCCAGTACTTC
CDR3: CARMWIRSRETQYF

D: -
J: TRBJ2-2
size: few
V: TRBV7-2
DNA: TGTGCCAGCAGCCCTACGGGCTTGAGGGAGCTGTTTTTT
CDR3: CASSPTGLRELFF

D: -
J: TRBJ2-2
size: -
V: TRBV7-3
DNA: TGTGCCAGCAGCTCTTCGGATGAGGAGCTGTTTTTT
CDR3: CASSSSDEELFF

D: -
J: TRBJ2-1
size: -
V: TRBV6-4
DNA: TGTGCCAGCGGTCCCGACTGGGGCAATGAGCAGTTCTTC
CDR3: CASGPDWGNEQFF